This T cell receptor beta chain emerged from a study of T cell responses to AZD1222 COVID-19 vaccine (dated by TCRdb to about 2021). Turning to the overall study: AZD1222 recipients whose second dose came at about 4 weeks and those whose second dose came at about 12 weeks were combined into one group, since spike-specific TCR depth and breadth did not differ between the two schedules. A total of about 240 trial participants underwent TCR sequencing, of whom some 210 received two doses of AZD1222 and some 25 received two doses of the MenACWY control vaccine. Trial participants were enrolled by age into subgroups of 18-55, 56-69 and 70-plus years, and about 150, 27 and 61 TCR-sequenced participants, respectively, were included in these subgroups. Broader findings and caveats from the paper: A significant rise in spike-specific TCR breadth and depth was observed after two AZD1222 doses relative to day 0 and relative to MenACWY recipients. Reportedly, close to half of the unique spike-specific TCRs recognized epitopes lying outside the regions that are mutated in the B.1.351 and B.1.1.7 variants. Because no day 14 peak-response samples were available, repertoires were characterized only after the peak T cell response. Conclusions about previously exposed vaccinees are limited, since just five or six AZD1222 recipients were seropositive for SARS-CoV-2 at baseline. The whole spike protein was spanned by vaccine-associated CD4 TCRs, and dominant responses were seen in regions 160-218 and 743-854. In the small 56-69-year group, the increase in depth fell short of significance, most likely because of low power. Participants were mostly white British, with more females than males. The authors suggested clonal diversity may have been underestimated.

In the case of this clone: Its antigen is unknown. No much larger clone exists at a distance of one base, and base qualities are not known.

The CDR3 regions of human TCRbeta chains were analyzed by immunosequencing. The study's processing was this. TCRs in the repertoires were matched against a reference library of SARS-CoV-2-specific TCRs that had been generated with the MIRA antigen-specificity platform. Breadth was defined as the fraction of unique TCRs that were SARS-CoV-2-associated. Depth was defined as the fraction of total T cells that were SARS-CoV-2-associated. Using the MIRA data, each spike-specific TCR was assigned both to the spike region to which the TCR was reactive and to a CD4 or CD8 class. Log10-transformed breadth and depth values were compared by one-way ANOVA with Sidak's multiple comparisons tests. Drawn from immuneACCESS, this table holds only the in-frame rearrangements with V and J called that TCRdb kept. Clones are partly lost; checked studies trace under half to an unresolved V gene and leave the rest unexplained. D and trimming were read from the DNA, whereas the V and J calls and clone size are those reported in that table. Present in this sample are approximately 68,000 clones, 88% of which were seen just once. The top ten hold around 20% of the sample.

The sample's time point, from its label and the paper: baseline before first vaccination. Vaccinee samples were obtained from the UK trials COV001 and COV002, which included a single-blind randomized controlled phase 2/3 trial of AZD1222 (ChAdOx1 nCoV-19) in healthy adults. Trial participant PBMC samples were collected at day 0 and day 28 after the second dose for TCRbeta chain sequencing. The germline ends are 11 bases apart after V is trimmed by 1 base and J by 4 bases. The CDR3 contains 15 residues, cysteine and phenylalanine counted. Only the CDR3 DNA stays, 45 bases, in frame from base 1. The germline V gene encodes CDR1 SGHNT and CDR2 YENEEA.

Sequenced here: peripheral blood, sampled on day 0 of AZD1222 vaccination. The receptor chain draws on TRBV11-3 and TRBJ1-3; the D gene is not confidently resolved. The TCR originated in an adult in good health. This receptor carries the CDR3 CASSLGSGSGNTIYF. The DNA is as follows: TGTGCCAGCAGCTTAGGGTCGGGGAGCGGAAACACCATATATTTT.